The 29 T cell receptor beta chains given below trace back to one sample, sequenced in a study of blood T cell repertoires in COVID-19. TCRdb's table, derived via immunoSEQ multiplex PCR, lists solely in-frame clones and lacks some. In the table there are hundreds of thousands of clones, nearly 90% of which are singletons. Sequences were obtained from peripheral blood. The receptors originated from a woman aged 18-35 years who had recovered from COVID-19.

The V and J genes are TRBV9 and TRBJ1-1, with a tentative D call TRBD1 (6 bases). Germline values: CDR1 SGDLS, CDR2 YYNGEE. Trimming took off 3 bases at V and 1 base at J, with 19 bases between the two ends. The CDR3 consists of 17 residues. CDR3 region: CASSGATGGIRNTEAFF. CDR3 DNA sequence: TGTGCCAGCAGCGGAGCGACAGGAGGCATTAGGAACACTGAAGCTTTCTTT. The variable domain in full, with the rest retrieved from reference TRBV9 and TRBJ1-1, is DSGVTQTPKHLITATGQRVTLRCSPRSGDLSVYWYQQSLDQGLQFLIQYYNGEERAKGNILERFSAQQFPDLHSELNLSSLELGDSALYFCASSGATGGIRNTEAFFGQGTRLTVV.

The chain joins TRBV9 to TRBJ2-2; the match to TRBD1 covers 7 bases. The CDR3 sequence is 15 residues long. V dropped 3 bases and J dropped 4; count of bases not matched to a gene: 6. CDR1 is SGDLS and CDR2 is YYNGEE in the germline V gene. CDR3: CASSARDSATGELFF. In DNA, the CDR3 is TGTGCCAGCAGCGCCCGGGACAGTGCCACCGGGGAGCTGTTTTTT.

The genes are TRBV6-5 and TRBJ1-1; 8 bases line up with TRBD1. V gave up 2 bases and J gave up 5 bases; unmatched junction bases: 4. Germline CDR1 reads MNHEY; CDR2 reads SVGAGI. The CDR3 length is 14 residues. CDR3 nucleotide sequence: TGTGCCAGCAGTTACCAGGGGGCGCGTACTGAAGCTTTCTTT. Its translation is CASSYQGARTEAFF.

V usage is TRBV7-6 and J usage is TRBJ1-1; D is uncertain. V lost 5 bases to trimming and J lost 3 bases, with 16 bases between them. The CDR3 has 15 amino acids. Germline loops: CDR1 SGHVS, CDR2 FNYEAQ. The CDR3, as DNA: TGTGCCAGCAGCCCCGGAGCCGGCACGGACACTGAAGCTTTCTTT. It is translated as CASSPGAGTDTEAFF. The variable domain in full, completed from reference TRBV7-6 and TRBJ1-1, reads GAGVSQSPRYKVTKRGQDVALRCDPISGHVSLYWYRQALGQGPEFLTYFNYEAQQDKSGLPNDRFSAERPEGSISTLTIQRTEQRDSAMYRCASSPGAGTDTEAFFGQGTRLTVV.

The V gene is TRBV27, the J gene TRBJ1-3; tentative D call: TRBD1 (6 bases). The ends were cut back, 6 bases at V and 0 bases at J, with 15 bases in the middle. This CDR3 contains 16 residues. Germline CDR1 and CDR2: MNHEY and SMNVEV (reference sequence). CDR3 coding DNA: TGTGCCAGCAGGAAACAGGGAACTTTCTCTGGAAACACCATATATTTT. Translating gives CASRKQGTFSGNTIYF.

The J gene is TRBJ1-1, the V gene TRBV19; D is unresolved. V was trimmed by 1 base and J by 6 bases, leaving 9 bases between them. The germline gives CDR1 LNHDA, CDR2 SQIVND (reference sequence). The CDR3 length is 13 residues. CDR3 DNA sequence: TGTGCCAGTAGTATAGCGGCAGGTGCTGAAGCTTTCTTT. Protein product: CASSIAAGAEAFF.

The chain carries TRBV5-1 and TRBJ1-1; 7 nucleotides agree with TRBD1. Losses at the gene ends were 4 bases for V and 9 bases for J; bases not matched to a gene: 12. Germline-derived CDR1 and CDR2 are SGHRS and YFSETQ. The length of the CDR3 is 14 residues. The CDR3 DNA is TGCGCCAGCAGCGAGGGACAGACTAAACCGAAAGCTTTCTTT. Translated: CASSEGQTKPKAFF.

The chain joins TRBV27 to TRBJ2-7; 7 bases align to TRBD1. The CDR3 consists of 15 residues. CDR1 is MNHEY and CDR2 is SMNVEV in the germline V gene (reference sequence). Trimming cost V 7 bases and J 5 bases; bases outside gene matches: 14. As DNA, the CDR3 is TGTGCCAGCACTCTTGGTTGGGGCAGGGGGAACGAGCAGTACTTC. The encoded protein is CASTLGWGRGNEQYF.

This rearrangement joins TRBV21-1 to TRBJ2-3; the tabulated D call, TRBD1, remains unverified against the DNA. TRBV21-1 is shown as a pseudogene. The CDR3 is 18 amino acids. The CDR3 nucleotides read TGTGCCAGCAGCAAAGCTTTCCCAGCAGGGATAAGCACAGATACGCAGTATTTT. This gives the protein CASSKAFPAGISTDTQYF.

This CDR3 reads CAWRGGEQYF. The DNA of the CDR3 is TGTGCCTGGAGGGGGGGCGAGCAGTACTTC. The chain links TRBV30 to TRBJ2-7, with D perhaps matching TRBD2 (6 bases). CDR1 is GTSNPN and CDR2 is SVGIG in the germline V gene (reference sequence). This CDR3 has 10 amino acids. V lost 3 bases to trimming and J lost 6 bases, with 6 bases between them.

CDR3 loop: CAISDRDRPYEQYF. DNA for the CDR3: TGTGCCATCAGTGACCGGGACAGACCCTACGAGCAGTACTTC. The chain is built from TRBV10-3 and TRBJ2-7; TRBD1 aligns across 7 bases. Germline CDR1 reads ENHRY; CDR2 reads SYGVKD. The CDR3 sequence is 14 residues long. V lost 3 bases to trimming and J lost 2 bases; unmatched junction nucleotides: 4.

This chain uses TRBV5-6 with TRBJ2-4, with D possibly matching TRBD2 (6 bases). V was cut by 4 bases and J by 1 base, with 15 bases left in between. This CDR3 spans 16 amino acids. Germline-derived CDR1 and CDR2 are SGHDT and YYEEEE. Here the CDR3 DNA reads TGTGCCAGCAGCGGGGAGTGGGAGGCGGCCAAAAACATTCAGTACTTC. It encodes CASSGEWEAAKNIQYF.

V usage is TRBV6-5 and J usage is TRBJ2-7; D may be TRBD2 (5 bases). Trimming cost V 5 bases and J 5 bases, with 16 bases left between them. Germline V gene data show CDR1 as MNHEY and CDR2 as SVGAGI. The CDR3 loop spans 14 amino acids. CDR3 coding DNA: TGTGCCAGCAGTCCCGTGCTAGCATCACACGAGCAGTACTTC. Protein sequence: CASSPVLASHEQYF.

The rearrangement uses TRBV30 and TRBJ2-1, with 10 bases identical to TRBD2. Losses at the gene ends were 2 bases for V and 8 bases for J; bases not matched to a gene: 9. This CDR3 is built from 15 residues. Germline V gene data show CDR1 as GTSNPN and CDR2 as SVGIG (reference sequence). CDR3 DNA sequence: TGTGCCTGGAGTCTAGGGACTAGCGCCAGCGATGAGCAGTTCTTC. It is translated as CAWSLGTSASDEQFF.

The V gene is TRBV29-1, the J gene TRBJ2-1; D is perhaps TRBD1 (6 bases). V lost 3 bases and J 11 bases, leaving 17 bases between the germline ends. From germline, CDR1 is SQVTM and CDR2 ANQGSEA. The CDR3 is made up of 13 amino acids. CDR3 loop: CSVEVSLDRQQFF. The CDR3 DNA sequence: TGCAGCGTTGAGGTTTCCCTGGACAGACAGCAGTTCTTC.

The CDR3 protein is CASSFTGTGEGYTF. DNA for the CDR3: TGCGCCAGCAGCTTTACCGGGACAGGGGAGGGCTACACCTTC. The genes are TRBV5-1 and TRBJ1-2, with 10 bases identical to TRBD1. The trim removed 2 bases at V and 8 bases at J, leaving 6 bases unmatched. The CDR3 has 14 amino acids. The germline V gene encodes CDR1 SGHRS and CDR2 YFSETQ.

This clone was seen just once. The chain recombines TRBV19 with TRBJ1-2, with D perhaps TRBD1 (5 bases). The CDR3 is 15 residues long. Trimming shortened V by 7 bases and J by 0 bases, and 15 bases separated the two germline ends. Germline loops: CDR1 LNHDA, CDR2 SQIVND (reference sequence). The CDR3 region has the DNA TGTGCCAGTACCCCGTTCGGGGGAGCTAACTATGGCTACACCTTC. It specifies CASTPFGGANYGYTF.

The count of this clone is one. V gene TRBV9 combines with J gene TRBJ2-7, with a weak D call TRBD2 (5 bases). The CDR3 covers 12 residues. CDR1 and CDR2 from the germline V gene are SGDLS and YYNGEE. The V and J ends lost 4 bases and 5 bases respectively, with 10 bases between them. In nucleotides, the CDR3 is TGTGCCAGCAGCAAGGAGGTGCACGAGCAGTACTTC. The encoded protein is CASSKEVHEQYF.

V is TRBV11-3 and J is TRBJ2-2, with 7 nucleotides matching TRBD2. The CDR3 contains 14 residues. Germline V CDR1 and CDR2: SGHNT, YENEEA. Trimming at V came to 5 bases and at J to 5 bases, leaving 5 bases not matched to a gene. As DNA, the CDR3 is TGTGCCAGCAGCCAAGTGGGGGGGACCGGGGAGCTGTTTTTT. It specifies CASSQVGGTGELFF.

This CDR3 is CASSIDGGVGGLNIQYF. The CDR3 DNA reads as TGTGCCAGTAGTATAGACGGAGGCGTAGGGGGCCTAAACATTCAGTACTTC. This chain uses TRBV19 with TRBJ2-4, with 7 bases identical to TRBD1. Germline loops: CDR1 LNHDA, CDR2 SQIVND (reference sequence). With 0 bases clipped from V and 6 bases from J, the junction kept 11 bases outside the gene matches. This CDR3 comprises 17 residues. The full variable domain, rest sourced from reference TRBV19 and TRBJ2-4, is DGGITQSPKYLFRKEGQNVTLSCEQNLNHDAMYWYRQDPGQGLRLIYYSQIVNDFQKGDIAEGYSVSREKKESFPLTVTSAQKNPTAFYLCASSIDGGVGGLNIQYFGAGTRLSVL.

CDR3 nucleotides: TGTGCCAGCATCGATAGCTTTGACAATGAGCAGTTCTTC. This gives the protein CASIDSFDNEQFF. The chain is built from TRBV12-3 or TRBV12-4 and TRBJ2-1; D unresolved. There are 13 residues in the CDR3. V was pared by 7 bases and J by 5 bases, with 12 bases between.

V and J are TRBV27 and TRBJ1-1, with D perhaps matching TRBD1 (6 bases). The CDR3 covers 15 residues. The germline gives CDR1 MNHEY, CDR2 SMNVEV (reference sequence). V gave up 1 base and J gave up 0 bases, with 9 bases separating them. CDR3 region: CASSLLPGVNTEAFF. The CDR3 DNA is TGTGCCAGCAGTTTATTGCCAGGGGTGAACACTGAAGCTTTCTTT.

The CDR3 DNA reads as TGCGCCAGCAGCCAAGGTTCGGGGGGTGGACAGCCCCAGCATTTT. Its translation: CASSQGSGGGQPQHF. The chain recombines TRBV4-1 with TRBJ1-5; perhaps TRBD1 as D (5 bases). The length of the CDR3 is 15 residues. V lost 1 base and J lost 7, with 14 bases in between. The germline gives CDR1 MGHRA, CDR2 YSYEKL.

This sequence joins TRBV27 and TRBJ2-7, with unresolved D. The CDR3 is made up of 13 amino acids. Between the trimmed V and J ends, which lost 3 bases and 3 bases, there was a span of 9 bases. CDR1 is MNHEY and CDR2 is SMNVEV in the germline V gene (reference sequence). The CDR3, as DNA: TGTGCCAGCAGTTTTAACACCCGCTACGAGCAGTACTTC. It encodes CASSFNTRYEQYF.

The V gene is TRBV6-6, the J gene TRBJ2-1, with TRBD2 matching over 9 bases. Trimming removed 7 bases from V and 5 bases from J; junction bases left unmatched: 6. CDR3 length equals 14 residues. Germline-derived CDR1 and CDR2 are MNHNY and SVGAGI (reference sequence). The CDR3 DNA reads as TGTGCCAGCATTCCGGAGCGGGGGGACAATGAGCAGTTCTTC. Its translation is CASIPERGDNEQFF.

V and J are TRBV13 and TRBJ1-3; TRBD1 agrees at 12 bases. Unmatched junction bases numbered 9, after V lost 4 bases and J lost 8 bases. Germline assignment: CDR1 PRHDT and CDR2 FYEKMQ (reference sequence). This CDR3 is built from 16 residues. The CDR3 reads CASSYRGTGGAYTIYF. CDR3 sequence (DNA): TGTGCCAGCAGCTATCGGGGGACAGGGGGCGCGTACACCATATATTTT. Full variable domain (missing parts from reference TRBV13 and TRBJ1-3): AAGVIQSPRHLIKEKRETATLKCYPIPRHDTVYWYQQGPGQDPQFLISFYEKMQSDKGSIPDRFSAQQFSDYHSELNMSSLELGDSALYFCASSYRGTGGAYTIYFGEGSWLTVV.

The chain is built from TRBV10-3 and TRBJ2-7, with TRBD2 matching over 10 bases. The ends lost 5 bases at V and 2 bases at J; junction bases unmatched: 6. The CDR3 length is 15 residues. In germline, CDR1 is ENHRY, CDR2 SYGVKD. Here the CDR3 reads CAISYHSGRAYEQYF. CDR3 bases: TGTGCCATCAGTTACCACAGCGGGAGGGCCTACGAGCAGTACTTC.

The rearrangement links TRBV18 to TRBJ2-7; D might be TRBD1 (5 bases). V was shortened by 8 bases and J by 5 bases, with 19 bases between the two germline ends. CDR1 is KGHSH, CDR2 LQKENI, per germline. The CDR3 consists of 14 residues. CDR3 coding DNA: TGTGCCAGCCGCAAGCAAAGGGGTGAGGACGAGCAGTACTTC. Encoded protein: CASRKQRGEDEQYF.

The gene calls are TRBV19 and TRBJ1-2; 7 nucleotides align to TRBD1. Unmatched junction bases numbered 10, after V lost 5 bases and J lost 4 bases. Looked up from germline, CDR1 is LNHDA and CDR2 is SQIVND (reference sequence). The CDR3 runs to 15 residues. CDR3 residues: CASSPGAGGSYGYTF. CDR3 nucleotide sequence: TGTGCCAGTAGTCCGGGGGCAGGGGGTTCCTATGGCTACACCTTC. Using reference TRBV19 and TRBJ1-2 for the parts outside the CDR3, the full variable domain is DGGITQSPKYLFRKEGQNVTLSCEQNLNHDAMYWYRQDPGQGLRLIYYSQIVNDFQKGDIAEGYSVSREKKESFPLTVTSAQKNPTAFYLCASSPGAGGSYGYTFGSGTRLTVV.